The rows below give T cell receptor beta chains drawn from one sample of a study of CD8 T cells in Susac syndrome. MiXCR, run by TCRdb on the immunoSEQ multiplex PCR reads, gives a single entry per CDR3 protein. The table shows approximately 150,000 distinct CDR3 sequences, with approximately 94% occurring only once. The sample was CD4+ T cells from PBMCs. These receptors all stem from a human donor in good health. CDR3s include the opening cysteine and the closing phenylalanine or tryptophan. D genes are given only for firm matches. Clone size appears in some rows only: once, few, many, or a class for an expanded clone.

D gene: TRBD1
V gene: TRBV29-1
clone size: once
J gene: TRBJ1-1
CDR3 DNA: TGCAGCGTTGAAGGGGTCAGGGGGCTCTTGGGCACTGAAGCTTTCTTT
CDR3 protein: CSVEGVRGLLGTEAFF

D gene: -
V gene: TRBV3-1
clone size: -
J gene: TRBJ1-3
CDR3 DNA: TGTGCCAGCAGCCAAGCGGCCAGGGTCCCTGGAAACACCATATATTTT
CDR3 protein: CASSQAARVPGNTIYF

D gene: -
V gene: TRBV15
clone size: -
J gene: TRBJ2-5
CDR3 DNA: TGTGCCACCAGCAGAGATGTAGCGGAGACCCAGTACTTC
CDR3 protein: CATSRDVAETQYF

D gene: -
V gene: TRBV27
clone size: -
J gene: TRBJ1-2
CDR3 DNA: TGTGCCAGCAGTTTCACGGGACGGGATAACTATGGCTACACCTTC
CDR3 protein: CASSFTGRDNYGYTF

D gene: TRBD2
V gene: TRBV6-2/TRBV6-3
clone size: once
J gene: TRBJ2-2
CDR3 DNA: TGTGCCAGCGAAGAGCGGGAGGGCAAGGATGGCGGGGAGCTGTTTTTT
CDR3 protein: CASEEREGKDGGELFF

D gene: TRBD1
V gene: TRBV6-6
clone size: -
J gene: TRBJ2-5
CDR3 DNA: TGTGCCAGCGACTTTCGGGGACAGGGCCAAGGGACCCAGTACTTC
CDR3 protein: CASDFRGQGQGTQYF

D gene: -
V gene: TRBV4-2
clone size: -
J gene: TRBJ2-1
CDR3 DNA: TGTGCCAGCACCCCGAACCCGAGTCCGCAAAACAATGAGCAGTTCTTC
CDR3 protein: CASTPNPSPQNNEQFF

D gene: TRBD1
V gene: TRBV27
clone size: -
J gene: TRBJ1-2
CDR3 DNA: TGTGCCAGCAGTTTATCGTTAGGCAGGGGGACTACTAACTATGGCTACACCTTC
CDR3 protein: CASSLSLGRGTTNYGYTF

D gene: -
V gene: TRBV3-1
clone size: -
J gene: TRBJ2-7
CDR3 DNA: TGTGCCAGCAGCCCTCCGGTAGTGGCTGGGGAAGGCTACGAGCAGTACTTC
CDR3 protein: CASSPPVVAGEGYEQYF

D gene: TRBD2
V gene: TRBV29-1
clone size: -
J gene: TRBJ2-5
CDR3 DNA: TGCAGCACCGCGGCGGGGGGTACAGAGACCCAGTACTTC
CDR3 protein: CSTAAGGTETQYF

D gene: -
V gene: TRBV2
clone size: -
J gene: TRBJ2-1
CDR3 DNA: TGTGCCAGAGGGCGGGGTAGCTCCTACAATGAGCAGTTCTTC
CDR3 protein: CARGRGSSYNEQFF

D gene: -
V gene: TRBV2
clone size: -
J gene: TRBJ1-1
CDR3 DNA: TGTGCCAGCAGTGCCCAAGGGTTGGCGAACACTGAAGCTTTCTTT
CDR3 protein: CASSAQGLANTEAFF

D gene: TRBD2
V gene: TRBV10-3
clone size: -
J gene: TRBJ2-2
CDR3 DNA: TGTGCCATCACGGGGAGCGGGACGAACACCGGGGAGCTGTTTTTT
CDR3 protein: CAITGSGTNTGELFF